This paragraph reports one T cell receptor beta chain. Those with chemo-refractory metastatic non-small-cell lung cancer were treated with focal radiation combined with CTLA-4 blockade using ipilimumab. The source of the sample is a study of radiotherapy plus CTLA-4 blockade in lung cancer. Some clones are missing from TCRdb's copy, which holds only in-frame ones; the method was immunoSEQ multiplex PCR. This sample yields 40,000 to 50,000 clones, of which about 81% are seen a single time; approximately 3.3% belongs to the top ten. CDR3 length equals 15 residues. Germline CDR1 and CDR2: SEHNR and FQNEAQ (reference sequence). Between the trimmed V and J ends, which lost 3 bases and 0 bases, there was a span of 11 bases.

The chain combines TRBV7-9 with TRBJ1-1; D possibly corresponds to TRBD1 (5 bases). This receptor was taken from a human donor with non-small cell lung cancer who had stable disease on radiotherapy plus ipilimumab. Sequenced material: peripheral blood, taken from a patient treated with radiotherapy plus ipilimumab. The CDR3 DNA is TGTGCCAGCAGCTTCCTACAGGAGATGAACACTGAAGCTTTCTTT. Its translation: CASSFLQEMNTEAFF.